The rows below give T cell receptor beta chains drawn from one sample of a study of blood T cell repertoires in COVID-19. Using immunoSEQ multiplex PCR, the repertoire was profiled, and TCRdb retains in-frame clones only, with some absent. The table lists roughly 100,000 clones, approximately 88% of them singletons, with approximately 5.1% in the top ten. The sample was peripheral blood. These receptors all stem from a human donor in a cohort sampled during active COVID-19. Each CDR3 is given with its conserved first and last residue. The order of the fields is clone size, V gene, J gene, D gene, CDR3 protein, CDR3 DNA. The D gene is left open where the match is weak. Size tells how often a clone was seen (once, few, many) or the class of an expanded clone, and some rows leave it out.

-	TRBV18	TRBJ2-5	-	CASSPPMVQGETQYF	TGTGCCAGCTCACCACCGATGGTACAGGGAGAGACCCAGTACTTC
-	TRBV19	TRBJ1-2	-	CASRKSNGYTF	TGTGCCAGTAGGAAGAGCAATGGCTACACCTTC
-	TRBV7-3	TRBJ1-2	-	CASSLLGGYGYTF	TGTGCCAGCAGCTTACTAGGGGGTTACGGCTACACCTTC
-	TRBV2	TRBJ2-1	TRBD2	CASCPSGRAVEQFF	TGTGCCAGTTGTCCTAGCGGGAGGGCCGTTGAGCAGTTCTTC
-	TRBV5-1	TRBJ1-2	-	CASSLLLSYGYTF	TGCGCCAGCAGCTTGTTGCTTAGCTATGGCTACACCTTC
-	TRBV6-1	TRBJ1-6	-	CASSEAGRVPPLHF	TGTGCCAGCAGTGAAGCGGGCAGGGTTCCTCCCCTCCACTTT
-	TRBV3-1/TRBV3-2	TRBJ1-1	TRBD1	CASGLRGEAFF	TGTGCCAGCGGACTCAGGGGGGAAGCTTTCTTT
-	TRBV4-1	TRBJ2-3	-	CASSQGISTDTQYF	TGCGCCAGCAGCCAAGGTATTTCGACAGATACGCAGTATTTT
-	TRBV27	TRBJ2-2	-	CASSQLAVRRGKGTGELFF	TGTGCCAGCAGTCAGCTGGCGGTCCGGAGGGGAAAAGGCACCGGGGAGCTGTTTTTT
-	TRBV29-1	TRBJ1-5	TRBD1	CSVIGGAGQPQHF	TGCAGCGTTATAGGGGGCGCGGGTCAGCCCCAGCATTTT
-	TRBV30	TRBJ1-1	TRBD1	CAWSMGQGFTEAFF	TGTGCCTGGAGTATGGGACAGGGGTTTACTGAAGCTTTCTTT
-	TRBV28	TRBJ1-6	TRBD1	CASKDRSGSPLHF	TGTGCCAGCAAGGACAGGAGCGGATCACCCCTCCACTTT
-	TRBV11-2	TRBJ2-3	TRBD1	CASSLSGTAYTDTQYF	TGTGCCAGCAGCTTATCCGGGACAGCCTACACAGATACGCAGTATTTT
-	TRBV10-3	TRBJ2-7	TRBD1	CAISGDRGFPYEQYF	TGTGCCATCAGTGGGGACAGGGGATTTCCCTACGAGCAGTACTTC
many	TRBV4-1	TRBJ2-7	-	CASSQDEGGSYEQYF	TGCGCCAGCAGCCAAGATGAGGGGGGGAGCTACGAGCAGTACTTC
-	TRBV5-4	TRBJ2-2	-	CASSLAGGPVTGELFF	TGTGCCAGCAGCTTGGCCGGGGGGCCAGTGACCGGGGAGCTGTTTTTT
-	TRBV6-6	TRBJ1-3	-	CASSNLGASGNTIYF	TGTGCCAGCAGTAACCTCGGTGCATCTGGAAACACCATATATTTT
-	TRBV20-1	TRBJ1-1	-	CSAPGYGAFF	TGCAGTGCTCCAGGTTATGGAGCTTTCTTT
-	TRBV12-3/TRBV12-4	TRBJ1-5	-	CASRGEVSGTQHF	TGTGCCAGCAGGGGGGAGGTCTCAGGGACCCAGCATTTT
-	TRBV28	TRBJ1-4	-	CASRPGQGRREKLFF	TGTGCCAGCCGCCCCGGCCAGGGTAGGAGAGAAAAACTGTTTTTT